This T cell receptor beta chain stems from a study of blood T cell repertoires in COVID-19. Across the study: Sites across the United States, Italy and Spain contributed samples from acute and convalescent COVID-19.

Study processing details: Cell counts per sample came from amplifying reference gene primers. Repertoires were generated with immunoSEQ multiplex PCR, while TCRdb's copy carries only in-frame clones and drops some. For V, J and clone size, that table is used; D and trimming come from the DNA. Here the sample spans about 200,000 clones, roughly four fifths being singletons. Between the trimmed V and J ends, which lost 3 bases and 10 bases, there was a span of 10 bases. The CDR3 consists of 12 residues. Participants were aged about 18 to 100 years, lived in over 20 US areas, and enrolled virtually. Two negative PCRs, clearance, or symptom resolution characterized the recovered Cohort 3 donors.

The sample taken for sequencing was PBMCs or T cells enriched from blood (not recorded which). The chain has TRBV12-3 or TRBV12-4 and TRBJ1-5, with D possibly matching TRBD1 (5 bases). The sequence derives from a man aged 35 to 55 who had recovered from COVID-19. The DNA of the CDR3 is TGTGCCAGCAGTTTGGGGGGGGGTCCCCAGCATTTT. The encoded protein is CASSLGGGPQHF.